This T cell receptor beta chain originates from a study of OX40 agonist ivuxolimab in advanced cancers. Across the whole study: At 0.01 to 10 mg/kg, ivuxolimab was administered intravenously to patients every 2 weeks.

The protocol was immunoSEQ multiplex PCR, while the TCRdb copy is restricted to in-frame clones and leaves out a portion. The table records around 60,000 clones, roughly 91% of them present only once. This CDR3 is built from 13 residues. Germline CDR1 SEHNR, CDR2 FQNEAQ (reference sequence). V was shortened by 5 bases and J by 4 bases, with 9 bases between the two germline ends. General study results and limits: By week 6 at 0.1 to 3.0 mg/kg, blood CD4+ and CD8+ T cells had expanded clonally.

Concerning this clone: The antigen is not known.

The TCR comes from an adult with an advanced solid tumor such as melanoma, head and neck, liver or kidney cancer. V gene TRBV7-9 combines with J gene TRBJ1-5; the D gene is possibly TRBD1 (6 bases). The sequences come from CD4+ or CD8+ T cells sorted from blood, collected in a trial of the OX40 agonist ivuxolimab. The CDR3 protein is CASSRGTNQPQHF. In nucleotides, the CDR3 is TGTGCCAGCAGCCGAGGGACAAATCAGCCCCAGCATTTT.